Described below is a single T cell receptor beta chain sequence and its context. Its antigen is not known. Data came from immunoSEQ multiplex PCR; TCRdb stores just in-frame clones and leaves some out. Of 140,000 or so clones in the sample, 80% to 95% were seen once. Trimming cost V 0 bases and J 2 bases, with 13 bases left between them. There are 16 residues in the CDR3. Looked up from germline, CDR1 is SGHRS and CDR2 is YFSETQ. The sample belongs to a study of graft-versus-host responses after intestinal transplantation. Overall study: Each of the recipients got a multivisceral, liver-intestinal, or isolated intestinal transplant. Induction using anti-thymocyte globulin, followed by tacrolimus and steroids for roughly 3 years, was given to all recipients. Study-wide results and limits: Researchers found peak circulating GvH clone levels linked to early post-transplant HvG declines. The authors found GvH clones in recipient marrow, some appearing first in ileum or blood.

V gene TRBV5-1 combines with J gene TRBJ2-3, with D hard to call. Here the sequenced sample was unstimulated CD4+ T cells sorted from spleen or lymph node cells, taken before intestinal transplant. This TCR derives from a human donor who received an intestinal transplant. CDR3: CASSLVLQIYTDTQYF. Written as DNA, the CDR3 is TGCGCCAGCAGCTTGGTGTTACAGATCTACACAGATACGCAGTATTTT.